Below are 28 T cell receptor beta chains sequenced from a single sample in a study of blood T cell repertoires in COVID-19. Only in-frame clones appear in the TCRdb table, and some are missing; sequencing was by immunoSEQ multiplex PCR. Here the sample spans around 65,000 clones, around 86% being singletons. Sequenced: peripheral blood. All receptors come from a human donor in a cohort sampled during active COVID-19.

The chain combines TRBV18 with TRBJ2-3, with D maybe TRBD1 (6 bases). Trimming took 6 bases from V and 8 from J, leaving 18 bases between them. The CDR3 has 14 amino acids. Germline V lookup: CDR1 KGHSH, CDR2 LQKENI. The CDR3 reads CASSPSSGAATQYF. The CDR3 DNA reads TGTGCCAGCTCCCCCTCGTCAGGGGCGGCTACGCAGTATTTT.

The chain's CDR3 is CASSLDSVSYEQYF. In nucleotides, the CDR3 is TGCGCCAGCAGCCTGGACTCCGTTTCCTACGAGCAGTACTTC. The rearrangement joins TRBV5-1 to TRBJ2-7, with D tentatively TRBD2 (5 bases). The CDR3 consists of 14 residues. Germline CDR1 and CDR2: SGHRS and YFSETQ. V was cut by 4 bases and J by 1 base, with 12 bases left in between.

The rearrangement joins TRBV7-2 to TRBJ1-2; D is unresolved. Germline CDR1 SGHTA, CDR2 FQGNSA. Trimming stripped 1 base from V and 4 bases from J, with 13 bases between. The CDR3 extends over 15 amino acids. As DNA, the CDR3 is TGTGCCAGCAGCTTAGACCCTTATGAGGGCTATGGCTACACCTTC. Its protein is CASSLDPYEGYGYTF. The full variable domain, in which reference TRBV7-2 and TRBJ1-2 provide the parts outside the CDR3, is GAGVSQSPSNKVTEKGKDVELRCDPISGHTALYWYRQSLGQGLEFLIYFQGNSAPDKSGLPSDRFSAERTGGSVSTLTIQRTQQEDSAVYLCASSLDPYEGYGYTFGSGTRLTVV.

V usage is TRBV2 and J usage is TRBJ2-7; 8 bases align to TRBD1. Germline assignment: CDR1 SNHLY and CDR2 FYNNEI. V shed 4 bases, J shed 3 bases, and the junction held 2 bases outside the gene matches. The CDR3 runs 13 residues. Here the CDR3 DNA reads TGTGCCAGCAGTGGGACAGGGAACTACGAGCAGTACTTC. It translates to CASSGTGNYEQYF.

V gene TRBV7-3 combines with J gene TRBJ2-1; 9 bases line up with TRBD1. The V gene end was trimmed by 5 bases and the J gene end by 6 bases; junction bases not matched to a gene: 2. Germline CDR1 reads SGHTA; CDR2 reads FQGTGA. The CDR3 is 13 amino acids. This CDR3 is CASSADRGNEQFF. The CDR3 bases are TGTGCCAGCAGCGCGGACAGGGGCAATGAGCAGTTCTTC.

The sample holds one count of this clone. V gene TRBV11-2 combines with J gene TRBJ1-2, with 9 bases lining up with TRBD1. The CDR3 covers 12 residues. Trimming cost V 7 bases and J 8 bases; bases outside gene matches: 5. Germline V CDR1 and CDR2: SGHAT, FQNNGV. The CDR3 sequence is CASTGQGWGYTF. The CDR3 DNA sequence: TGTGCCAGCACCGGACAGGGGTGGGGCTACACCTTC.

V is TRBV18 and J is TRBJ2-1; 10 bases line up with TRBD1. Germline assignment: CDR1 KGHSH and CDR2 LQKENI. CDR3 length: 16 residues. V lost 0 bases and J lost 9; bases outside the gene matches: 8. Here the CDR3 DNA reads TGTGCCAGCTCACCACCCGGGACAGGGGTGGCAGGTGAGCAGTTCTTC. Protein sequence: CASSPPGTGVAGEQFF.

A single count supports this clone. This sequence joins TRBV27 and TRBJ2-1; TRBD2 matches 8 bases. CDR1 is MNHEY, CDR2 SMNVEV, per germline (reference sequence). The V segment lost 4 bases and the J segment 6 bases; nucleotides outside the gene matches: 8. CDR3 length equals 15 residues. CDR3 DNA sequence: TGTGCCAGCAGTTCAGCGGGAGAATTGGTCAATGAGCAGTTCTTC. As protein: CASSSAGELVNEQFF.

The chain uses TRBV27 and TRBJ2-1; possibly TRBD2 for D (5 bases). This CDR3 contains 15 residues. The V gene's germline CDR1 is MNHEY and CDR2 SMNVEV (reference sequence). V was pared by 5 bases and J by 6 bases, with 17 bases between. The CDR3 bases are TGTGCCAGCAGTCCGGGGATCTCCTTACCCAATGAGCAGTTCTTC. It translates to CASSPGISLPNEQFF.

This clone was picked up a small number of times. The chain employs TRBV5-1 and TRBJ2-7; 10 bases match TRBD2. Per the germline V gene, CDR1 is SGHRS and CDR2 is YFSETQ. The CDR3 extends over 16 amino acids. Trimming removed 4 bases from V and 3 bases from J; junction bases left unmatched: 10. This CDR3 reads CASSPGTLAGGYEQYF. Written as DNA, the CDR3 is TGCGCCAGCAGCCCAGGAACTTTAGCGGGGGGCTACGAGCAGTACTTC.

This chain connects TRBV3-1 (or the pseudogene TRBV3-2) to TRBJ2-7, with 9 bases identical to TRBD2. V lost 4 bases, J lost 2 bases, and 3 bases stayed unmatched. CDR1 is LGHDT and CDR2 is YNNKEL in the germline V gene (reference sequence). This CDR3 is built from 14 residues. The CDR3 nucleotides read TGTGCCAGCAGCCCGACTAGCGGCACCTACGAGCAGTACTTC. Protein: CASSPTSGTYEQYF.

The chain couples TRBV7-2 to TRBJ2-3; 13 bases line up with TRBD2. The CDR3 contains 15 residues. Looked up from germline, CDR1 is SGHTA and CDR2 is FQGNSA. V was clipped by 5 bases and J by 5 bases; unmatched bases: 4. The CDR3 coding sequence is TGTGCCAGCAGCACTAGCGGGAGGGGTATAGATACGCAGTATTTT. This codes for CASSTSGRGIDTQYF.

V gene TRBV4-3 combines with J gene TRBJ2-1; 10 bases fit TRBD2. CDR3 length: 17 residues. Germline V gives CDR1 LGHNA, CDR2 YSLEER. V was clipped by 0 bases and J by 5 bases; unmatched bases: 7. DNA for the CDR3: TGCGCCAGCAGCCAAGATCTGGGACTAGCGAGGGACAATGAGCAGTTCTTC. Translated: CASSQDLGLARDNEQFF.

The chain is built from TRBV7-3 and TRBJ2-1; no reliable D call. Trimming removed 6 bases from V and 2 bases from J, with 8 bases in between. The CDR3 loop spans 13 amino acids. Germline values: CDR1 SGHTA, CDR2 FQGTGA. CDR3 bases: TGTGCCAGCAGTTCCCTCCCCTACAATGAGCAGTTCTTC. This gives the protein CASSSLPYNEQFF.

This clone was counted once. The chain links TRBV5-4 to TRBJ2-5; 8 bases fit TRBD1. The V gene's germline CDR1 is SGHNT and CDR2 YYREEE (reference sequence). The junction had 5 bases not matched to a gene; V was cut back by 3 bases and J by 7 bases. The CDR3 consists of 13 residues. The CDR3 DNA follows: TGTGCCAGCAGCTCGACAGGGGAAGTGACCCAGTACTTC. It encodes CASSSTGEVTQYF.

The CDR3, as DNA: TGTGCCAGTACCCGGGACAGGAATAGCAATCAGCCCCAGCATTTT. It specifies CASTRDRNSNQPQHF. The chain combines TRBV19 with TRBJ1-5; 8 bases agree with TRBD1. The CDR3 length is 15 residues. Per germline, CDR1 LNHDA and CDR2 SQIVND (reference sequence). V dropped 7 bases and J dropped 0; count of bases not matched to a gene: 5. Full variable domain (outside the CDR3, taken from reference TRBV19 and TRBJ1-5): DGGITQSPKYLFRKEGQNVTLSCEQNLNHDAMYWYRQDPGQGLRLIYYSQIVNDFQKGDIAEGYSVSREKKESFPLTVTSAQKNPTAFYLCASTRDRNSNQPQHFGDGTRLSIL.

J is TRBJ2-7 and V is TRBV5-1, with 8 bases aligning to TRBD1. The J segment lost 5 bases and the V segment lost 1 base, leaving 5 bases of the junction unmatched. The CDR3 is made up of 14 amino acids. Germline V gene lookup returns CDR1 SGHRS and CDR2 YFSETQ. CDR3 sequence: CASSLSPGGDEQYF. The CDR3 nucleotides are TGCGCCAGCAGCTTGTCTCCAGGGGGCGACGAGCAGTACTTC.

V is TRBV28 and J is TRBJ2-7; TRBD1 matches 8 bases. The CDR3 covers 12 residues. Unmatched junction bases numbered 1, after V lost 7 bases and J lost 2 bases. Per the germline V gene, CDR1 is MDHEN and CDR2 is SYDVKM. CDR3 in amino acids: CASTGQAYEQYF. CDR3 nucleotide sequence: TGTGCCAGCACGGGACAGGCCTACGAGCAGTACTTC.

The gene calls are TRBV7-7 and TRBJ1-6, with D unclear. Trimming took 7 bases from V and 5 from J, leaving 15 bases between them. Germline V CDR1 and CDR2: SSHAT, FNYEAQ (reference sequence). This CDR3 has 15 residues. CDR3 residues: CASNAGDFHNSPLHF. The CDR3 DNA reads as TGTGCCAGCAACGCAGGCGATTTCCATAATTCACCCCTCCACTTT. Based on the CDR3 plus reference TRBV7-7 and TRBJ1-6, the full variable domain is GAGVSQSPRYKVTKRGQDVTLRCDPISSHATLYWYQQALGQGPEFLTYFNYEAQPDKSGLPSDRFSAERPEGSISTLTIQRTEQRDSAMYRCASNAGDFHNSPLHFGNGTRLTVT.

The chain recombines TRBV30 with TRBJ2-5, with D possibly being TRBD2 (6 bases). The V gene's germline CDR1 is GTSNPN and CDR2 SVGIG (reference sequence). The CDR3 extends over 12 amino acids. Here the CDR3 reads CACGNPRETQYF. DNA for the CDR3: TGTGCATGCGGGAACCCCAGAGAGACCCAGTACTTC. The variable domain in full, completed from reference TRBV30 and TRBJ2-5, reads SQTIHQWPATLVQPVGSPLSLECTVEGTSNPNLYWYRQAAGRGLQLLFYSVGIGQISSEVPQNLSASRPQDRQFILSSKKLLLSDSGFYLCACGNPRETQYFGPGTRLLVL.

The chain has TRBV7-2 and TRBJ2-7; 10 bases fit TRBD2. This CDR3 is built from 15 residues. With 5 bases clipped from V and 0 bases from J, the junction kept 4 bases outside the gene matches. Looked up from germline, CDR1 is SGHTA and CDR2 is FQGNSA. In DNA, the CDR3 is TGTGCCAGCAGCGATAGCGGGGGGAGCTCCTACGAGCAGTACTTC. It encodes CASSDSGGSSYEQYF.

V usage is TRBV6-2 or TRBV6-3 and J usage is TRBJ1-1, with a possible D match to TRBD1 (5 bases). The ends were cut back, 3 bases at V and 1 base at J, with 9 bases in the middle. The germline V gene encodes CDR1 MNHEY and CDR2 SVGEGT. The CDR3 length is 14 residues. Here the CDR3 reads CASSYRGGNTEAFF. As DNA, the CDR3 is TGTGCCAGCAGTTATAGGGGCGGGAACACTGAAGCTTTCTTT.

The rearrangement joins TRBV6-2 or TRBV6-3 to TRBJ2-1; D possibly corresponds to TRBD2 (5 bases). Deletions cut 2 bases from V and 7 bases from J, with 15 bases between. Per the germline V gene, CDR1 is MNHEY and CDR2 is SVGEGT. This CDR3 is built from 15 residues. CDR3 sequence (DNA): TGTGCCAGCAGTTACCCCGGGATCATGGGGAATGAGCAGTTCTTC. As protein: CASSYPGIMGNEQFF.

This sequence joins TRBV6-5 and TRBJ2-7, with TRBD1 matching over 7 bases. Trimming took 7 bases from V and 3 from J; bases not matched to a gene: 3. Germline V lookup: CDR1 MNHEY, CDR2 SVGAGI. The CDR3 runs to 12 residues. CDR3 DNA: TGTGCCAGCAAGTCAGGGGGCTACGAGCAGTACTTC. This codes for CASKSGGYEQYF.

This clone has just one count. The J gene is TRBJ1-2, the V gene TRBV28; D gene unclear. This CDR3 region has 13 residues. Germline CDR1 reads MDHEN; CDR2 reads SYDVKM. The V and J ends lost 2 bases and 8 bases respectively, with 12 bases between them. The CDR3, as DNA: TGTGCCAGCAGTTTAAGGAGGGCCGACGGCTACACCTTC. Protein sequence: CASSLRRADGYTF.

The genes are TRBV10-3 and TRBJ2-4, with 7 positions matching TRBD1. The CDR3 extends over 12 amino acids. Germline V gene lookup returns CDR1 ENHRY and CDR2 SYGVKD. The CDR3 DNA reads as TGTGCTACAGGGGCCACCGAAAACATTCAGTACTTC. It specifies CATGATENIQYF.

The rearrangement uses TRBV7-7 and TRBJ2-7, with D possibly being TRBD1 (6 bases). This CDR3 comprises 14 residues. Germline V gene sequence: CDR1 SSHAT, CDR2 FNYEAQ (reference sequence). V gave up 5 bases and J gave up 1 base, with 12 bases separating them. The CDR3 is CASSLRTDSYEQYF. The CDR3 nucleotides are TGTGCCAGCAGCCTTCGGACAGATTCCTACGAGCAGTACTTC.

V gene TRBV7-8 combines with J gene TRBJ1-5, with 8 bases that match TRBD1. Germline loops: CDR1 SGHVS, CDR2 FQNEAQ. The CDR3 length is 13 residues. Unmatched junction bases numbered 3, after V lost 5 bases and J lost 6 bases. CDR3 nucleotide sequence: TGTGCCAGCAGCCCGGACAGGGCTCAGCCCCAGCATTTT. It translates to CASSPDRAQPQHF. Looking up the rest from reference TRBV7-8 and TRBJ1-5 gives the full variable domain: GAGVSQSPRYKVAKRGQDVALRCDPISGHVSLFWYQQALGQGPEFLTYFQNEAQLDKSGLPSDRFFAERPEGSVSTLKIQRTQQEDSAVYLCASSPDRAQPQHFGDGTRLSIL.